These 6 T cell receptor beta chains were sequenced from one sample in a study of T cell repertoires in cytomegalovirus infection. TCRdb analysed the reads with MiXCR anew, one entry per CDR3 protein. This sample has approximately 630,000 distinct CDR3 sequences; 24% occur once, and the top ten carry 7% to 9%. The source material was CD8+ T cells from PBMCs. The origin of the receptors is a human donor in good health (CMV status not recorded). Some clones in this sample may be carry-over from other donors' samples.

There are a few counts of this clonotype. This chain joins TRBV7-9 and TRBJ1-4; 11 nucleotides align to TRBD1. Trimming at V came to 6 bases and at J to 7 bases, leaving 7 bases not matched to a gene. Germline assignment: CDR1 SEHNR and CDR2 FQNEAQ (reference sequence). The CDR3 length is 15 residues. DNA for the CDR3: TGTGCCAGCAGATCGGGGGGACAGGGGGGTGAAAAACTGTTTTTT. This encodes CASRSGGQGGEKLFF.

At least ten counts were recorded for this clonotype. The rearrangement links TRBV28 to TRBJ2-7; D ambiguous. There are 13 residues in the CDR3. Per the germline V gene, CDR1 is MDHEN and CDR2 is SYDVKM. Trimming removed 3 bases at V and 0 bases at J, with 6 bases between. CDR3 bases: TGTGCCAGCAGTTTCCCCGGCTCCTACGAGCAGTACGTC. Protein: CASSFPGSYEQYV.

This chain links TRBV5-1 with TRBJ2-7; D gene ambiguous. V shed 0 bases and J shed 5 bases, with 12 bases lying between them. The CDR3 loop spans 14 amino acids. Germline V gene sequence: CDR1 SGHRS, CDR2 YFSETQ. Here the CDR3 DNA reads TGCGCCAGCAGCTTGGGTTTGGGATTTCACGAGCAGTACGTC. Protein sequence: CASSLGLGFHEQYV.

This clonotype has only a few counts. This rearrangement joins TRBV10-3 to TRBJ2-2; D is uncertain. Looked up from germline, CDR1 is ENHRY and CDR2 is SYGVKD. CDR3 size: 16 residues. V was trimmed by 3 bases and J by 0 bases, leaving 11 bases between them. The CDR3 sequence: CAISDLGIPNTGELFF. For the CDR3, the DNA is TGTGCCATCAGTGATTTGGGGATTCCGAACACCGGGGAGCTGTTTTTT.

This clonotype came up a few times. The chain combines TRBV5-5 with TRBJ2-5; TRBD2 agrees at 11 bases. The V gene end was trimmed by 4 bases and the J gene end by 3 bases; junction bases not matched to a gene: 8. Germline V lookup: CDR1 SGHKS, CDR2 YYEKEE (reference sequence). The length of the CDR3 is 16 residues. CDR3 loop: CASSPPTSGVEETQYF. For the CDR3, the DNA is TGTGCCAGCAGCCCCCCGACTAGCGGGGTTGAAGAGACCCAGTACTTC.

The J gene is TRBJ1-1, the V gene TRBV20-1, with 8 bases identical to TRBD1. There are 16 residues in the CDR3. CDR1 is DFQATT, CDR2 SNEGSKA, per germline (reference sequence). Trimming removed 2 bases from V and 1 base from J; junction bases left unmatched: 9. The CDR3 here is CSARRKTGVWNTEAFF. The CDR3 nucleotides are TGCAGTGCTAGACGGAAGACAGGGGTCTGGAACACTGAAGCTTTCTTT.